Shown below are 18 T cell receptor beta chains from a single sample sequenced in a study of a mutant IDH1 vaccine in newly diagnosed glioma. No cognate antigen is known for these TCRs. The time point denotes: week 11, during vaccination. The vaccine gave 300 ug of a 20-mer mutant IDH1 peptide subcutaneously per dose. Some clones are missing from TCRdb's copy, which holds only in-frame ones; the method was immunoSEQ multiplex PCR. The repertoire holds tens of thousands of clones, with 75% to 85% as singletons. The sequenced sample was PBMCs, obtained from a glioma patient whose treatment included an IDH1 peptide vaccine. Receptor source: a man between 50 and 59 years old with glioma.

Points on this clone: The sample carries other DNA sequences with the same CDR3. The chain uses TRBV6-1 and TRBJ1-2; D ambiguous. This CDR3 spans 14 amino acids. The V gene's germline CDR1 is MNHNS and CDR2 SASEGT. V was pared by 3 bases and J by 5 bases, with 13 bases between. CDR3 region: CASSEEGPRYGYTF. The CDR3 nucleotides read TGTGCCAGCAGTGAGGAAGGGCCGCGGTATGGCTACACCTTC.

This clone was observed a single time. The chain is built from TRBV6-5 and TRBJ2-7; D ambiguous. Germline values: CDR1 MNHEY, CDR2 SVGAGI. This CDR3 region has 13 residues. Trimming pared 4 bases from V and 3 bases from J, leaving 10 bases between. CDR3 residues: CASSFSLGYEQYF. CDR3 bases: TGTGCCAGCAGTTTTAGCCTCGGCTACGAGCAGTACTTC.

The chain couples TRBV7-2 to TRBJ1-2; the match to TRBD1 covers 7 bases. The V gene's germline CDR1 is SGHTA and CDR2 FQGNSA. V shed 4 bases and J 6 bases; nucleotides not matched to a gene: 8. The CDR3 runs 14 residues. For the CDR3, the DNA is TGTGCCAGCAGCTCAACTACAGGGGATCATGGCTACACCTTC. Its protein is CASSSTTGDHGYTF.

The rearrangement joins TRBV19 to TRBJ2-3; D is undetermined. Germline V gives CDR1 LNHDA, CDR2 SQIVND (reference sequence). The V gene lost 1 base and the J gene lost 1 base, with 3 bases spanning the gap. The CDR3 is made up of 13 amino acids. The CDR3 region has the DNA TGTGCCAGTAGTATAGCGGGCACAGATACGCAGTATTTT. Translating it yields CASSIAGTDTQYF.

The chain employs TRBV19 and TRBJ2-6; perhaps D is TRBD1 or TRBD2 (5 bases each). V was clipped by 6 bases and J by 0 bases, with 15 bases between them. CDR1 and CDR2 from the germline V gene are LNHDA and SQIVND (reference sequence). The CDR3 sequence is 17 residues long. CDR3 bases: TGTGCCAGTAGATTCCGGGACGCTTCCTCTGGGGCCAACGTCCTGACTTTC. The encoded protein is CASRFRDASSGANVLTF.

This clone came up once. The rearrangement links TRBV7-9 to TRBJ1-4; D gene ambiguous. Trimming shortened V by 1 base and J by 7 bases, and 10 bases separated the two germline ends. The length of the CDR3 is 14 residues. Germline V gives CDR1 SEHNR, CDR2 FQNEAQ (reference sequence). CDR3 loop: CASSLDGGGEKLFF. As DNA, the CDR3 is TGTGCCAGCAGCTTAGACGGAGGAGGTGAAAAACTGTTTTTT. Full variable domain (remainder filled in from reference TRBV7-9 and TRBJ1-4): DTGVSQNPRHKITKRGQNVTFRCDPISEHNRLYWYRQTLGQGPEFLTYFQNEAQLEKSRLLSDRFSAERPKGSFSTLEIQRTEQGDSAMYLCASSLDGGGEKLFFGSGTQLSVL.

V and J are TRBV7-2 and TRBJ2-1; 8 bases are a match to TRBD2. The CDR3 contains 15 residues. Germline trimming cut 1 base from V and 5 bases from J; bases unmatched to any gene: 4. Germline CDR1 SGHTA, CDR2 FQGNSA. CDR3 nucleotide sequence: TGTGCCAGCAGCTTAGTGGCGGGAGGTCACAATGAGCAGTTCTTC. Residues: CASSLVAGGHNEQFF. Together with reference TRBV7-2 and TRBJ2-1, the CDR3 gives the full variable domain: GAGVSQSPSNKVTEKGKDVELRCDPISGHTALYWYRQSLGQGLEFLIYFQGNSAPDKSGLPSDRFSAERTGGSVSTLTIQRTQQEDSAVYLCASSLVAGGHNEQFFGPGTRLTVL.

The CDR3: CASSGGGVTEQYF. CDR3 DNA: TGTGCCAGCAGTGGAGGGGGGGTGACCGAGCAGTACTTC. The chain uses TRBV2 and TRBJ2-7; maybe TRBD2 (7 bases). Germline V CDR1 and CDR2: SNHLY, FYNNEI. This CDR3 has 13 amino acids. Trimming cost V 4 bases and J 6 bases, with 13 bases left between them.

The gene calls are TRBV18 and TRBJ1-2; 8 bases align to TRBD1. The CDR3 spans 17 residues. Germline values: CDR1 KGHSH, CDR2 LQKENI. The J segment lost 8 bases and the V segment lost 6 bases, leaving 20 bases of the junction unmatched. The CDR3 sequence: CASSRSGGQASLGGYTF. Here the CDR3 DNA reads TGTGCCAGCTCCCGTTCGGGGGGACAGGCGTCCCTCGGGGGCTACACCTTC.

The V and J genes are TRBV7-2 and TRBJ1-3; the match to TRBD1 covers 7 bases. The CDR3 spans 14 residues. Germline CDR1 reads SGHTA; CDR2 reads FQGNSA. Trimming cost V 3 bases and J 5 bases; bases outside gene matches: 4. The CDR3 here is CASSFGGGRNTIYF. In nucleotides, the CDR3 is TGTGCCAGCAGCTTTGGAGGGGGCAGAAACACCATATATTTT.

The rearrangement joins TRBV10-3 to TRBJ1-1; D ambiguous. Looked up from germline, CDR1 is ENHRY and CDR2 is SYGVKD. The CDR3 consists of 13 residues. Deletions cut 3 bases from V and 0 bases from J, with 5 bases between. The DNA of the CDR3 is TGTGCCATCAGTGATATCATGAACACTGAAGCTTTCTTT. Translated: CAISDIMNTEAFF.

About this clone itself: The sample has other DNA sequences that encode this CDR3 too. The rearrangement uses TRBV29-1 and TRBJ1-1; D might be TRBD1 (5 bases). The germline CDR1 and CDR2 sequences are SQVTM and ANQGSEA. V was pared by 6 bases and J by 2 bases, with 16 bases between. There are 14 residues in the CDR3. The CDR3 DNA reads as TGCAGCGTCCGTCCGGGACGGACAAACACTGAAGCTTTCTTT. It translates to CSVRPGRTNTEAFF.

The chain links TRBV9 to TRBJ1-4, with 7 bases fitting TRBD1. CDR1 is SGDLS and CDR2 is YYNGEE in the germline V gene. After removal of 4 bases from V and 8 bases from J, the junction contained 5 bases not matched to a gene. The CDR3 is 13 amino acids. The CDR3 reads CASSPGGREKLFF. CDR3 DNA sequence: TGTGCCAGCAGCCCAGGGGGACGAGAAAAACTGTTTTTT.

This rearrangement joins TRBV7-9 to TRBJ2-7; TRBD1 matches 12 bases. The J segment lost 3 bases and the V segment lost 7 bases, leaving 13 bases of the junction unmatched. The germline gives CDR1 SEHNR, CDR2 FQNEAQ (reference sequence). CDR3 length: 17 residues. The CDR3 reads CASTLLGTGGAGYEQYF. CDR3 in DNA: TGTGCCAGCACCCTCCTCGGGACAGGGGGCGCCGGCTACGAGCAGTACTTC.

The rearrangement joins TRBV7-2 to TRBJ2-5, with 7 bases matching TRBD1. The trim removed 5 bases at V and 1 base at J, leaving 4 bases unmatched. This CDR3 region has 14 residues. Germline CDR1 reads SGHTA; CDR2 reads FQGNSA. CDR3 bases: TGTGCCAGCAGCAAGGACAGGTCCCAAGAGACCCAGTACTTC. Translated: CASSKDRSQETQYF.

V gene TRBV19 combines with J gene TRBJ2-7; TRBD2 might be the D (5 bases). Germline CDR1 is LNHDA and CDR2 is SQIVND (reference sequence). The CDR3 sequence is 14 residues long. The V end lost 5 bases, the J end lost 5 bases, and 16 bases lay between the germline ends. The CDR3 spells CASSPPGIRNEQYF. The CDR3 nucleotides read TGTGCCAGTAGTCCCCCGGGGATTAGGAACGAGCAGTACTTC.

This clone appeared a single time. The rearrangement uses TRBV7-9 and TRBJ2-2, with TRBD1 matching 9 bases. The CDR3 is made up of 16 amino acids. CDR1 is SEHNR, CDR2 FQNEAQ, per germline (reference sequence). V lost 1 base to trimming and J lost 7 bases; unmatched junction nucleotides: 7. The CDR3 coding sequence is TGTGCCAGCAGCTTAGGCTACAGGGGGCACGGCGGGGAGCTGTTTTTT. As protein: CASSLGYRGHGGELFF.

This clone appeared a few times. This chain links TRBV5-1 with TRBJ1-1, with a tentative D call TRBD1 (5 bases). The CDR3 is 12 residues long. Looked up from germline, CDR1 is SGHRS and CDR2 is YFSETQ. Between the trimmed V and J ends, which lost 7 bases and 1 base, there was a span of 8 bases. The CDR3 spells CASYGGNTEAFF. The DNA of the CDR3 is TGCGCCAGCTACGGGGGGAACACTGAAGCTTTCTTT. Variable domain in full (rest from reference TRBV5-1 and TRBJ1-1): KAGVTQTPRYLIKTRGQQVTLSCSPISGHRSVSWYQQTPGQGLQFLFEYFSETQRNKGNFPGRFSGRQFSNSRSEMNVSTLELGDSALYLCASYGGNTEAFFGQGTRLTVV.